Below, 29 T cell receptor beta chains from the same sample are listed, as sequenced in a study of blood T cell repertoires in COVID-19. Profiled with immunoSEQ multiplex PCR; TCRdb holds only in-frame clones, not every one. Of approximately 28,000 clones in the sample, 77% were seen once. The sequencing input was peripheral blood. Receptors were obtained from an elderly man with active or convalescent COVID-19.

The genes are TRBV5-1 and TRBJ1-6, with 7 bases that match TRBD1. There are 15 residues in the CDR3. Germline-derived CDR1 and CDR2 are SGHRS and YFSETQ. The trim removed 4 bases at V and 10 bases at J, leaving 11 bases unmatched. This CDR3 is CASSRAQGQGSPLHF. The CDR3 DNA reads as TGCGCCAGCAGCCGGGCACAGGGGCAAGGCTCACCCCTCCACTTT.

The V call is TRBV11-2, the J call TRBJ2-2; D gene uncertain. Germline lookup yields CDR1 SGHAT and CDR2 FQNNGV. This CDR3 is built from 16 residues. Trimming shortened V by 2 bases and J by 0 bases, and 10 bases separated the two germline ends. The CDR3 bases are TGTGCCAGCAGCTTAACTTGGTTCTCGAACACCGGGGAGCTGTTTTTT. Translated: CASSLTWFSNTGELFF.

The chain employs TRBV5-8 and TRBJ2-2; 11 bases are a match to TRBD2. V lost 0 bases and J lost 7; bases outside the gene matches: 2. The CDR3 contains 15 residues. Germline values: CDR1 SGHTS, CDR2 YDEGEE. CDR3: CASSLAGLAGGELFF. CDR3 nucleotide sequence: TGTGCCAGCAGCTTGGCTGGACTAGCGGGCGGGGAGCTGTTTTTT.

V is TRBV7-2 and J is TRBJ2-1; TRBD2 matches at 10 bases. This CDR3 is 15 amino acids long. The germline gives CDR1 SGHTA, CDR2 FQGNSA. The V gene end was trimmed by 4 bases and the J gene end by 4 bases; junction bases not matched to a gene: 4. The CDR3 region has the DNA TGTGCCAGCAGCTACCAACTAGCGGGGTACAATGAGCAGTTCTTC. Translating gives CASSYQLAGYNEQFF.

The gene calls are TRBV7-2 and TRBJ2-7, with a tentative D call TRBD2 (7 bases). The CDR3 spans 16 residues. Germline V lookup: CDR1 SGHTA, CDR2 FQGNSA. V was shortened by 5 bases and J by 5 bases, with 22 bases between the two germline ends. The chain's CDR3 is CASSPLAGAPRNEQYF. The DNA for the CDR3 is TGTGCCAGCAGCCCACTGGCGGGGGCCCCTCGTAACGAGCAGTACTTC.

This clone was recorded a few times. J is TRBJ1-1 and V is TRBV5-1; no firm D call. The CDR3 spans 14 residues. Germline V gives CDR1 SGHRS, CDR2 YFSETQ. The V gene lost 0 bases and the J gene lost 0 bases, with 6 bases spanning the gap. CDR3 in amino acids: CASSLAQVNTEAFF. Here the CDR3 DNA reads TGCGCCAGCAGCTTGGCCCAGGTGAACACTGAAGCTTTCTTT. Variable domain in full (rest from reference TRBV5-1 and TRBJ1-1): KAGVTQTPRYLIKTRGQQVTLSCSPISGHRSVSWYQQTPGQGLQFLFEYFSETQRNKGNFPGRFSGRQFSNSRSEMNVSTLELGDSALYLCASSLAQVNTEAFFGQGTRLTVV.

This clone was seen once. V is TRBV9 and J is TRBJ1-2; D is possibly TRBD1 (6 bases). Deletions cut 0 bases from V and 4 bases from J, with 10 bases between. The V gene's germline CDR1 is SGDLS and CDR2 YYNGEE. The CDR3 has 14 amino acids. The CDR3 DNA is TGTGCCAGCAGCGTAGCACGGGACACCTATGGCTACACCTTC. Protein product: CASSVARDTYGYTF. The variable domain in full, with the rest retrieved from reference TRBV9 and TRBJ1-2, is DSGVTQTPKHLITATGQRVTLRCSPRSGDLSVYWYQQSLDQGLQFLIQYYNGEERAKGNILERFSAQQFPDLHSELNLSSLELGDSALYFCASSVARDTYGYTFGSGTRLTVV.

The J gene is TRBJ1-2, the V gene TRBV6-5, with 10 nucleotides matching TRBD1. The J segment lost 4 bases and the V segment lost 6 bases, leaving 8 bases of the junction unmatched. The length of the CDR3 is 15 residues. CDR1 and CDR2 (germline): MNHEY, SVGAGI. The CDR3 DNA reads TGTGCCAGCAGACGGGGACAGGGGAGGGCCTATGGCTACACCTTC. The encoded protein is CASRRGQGRAYGYTF.

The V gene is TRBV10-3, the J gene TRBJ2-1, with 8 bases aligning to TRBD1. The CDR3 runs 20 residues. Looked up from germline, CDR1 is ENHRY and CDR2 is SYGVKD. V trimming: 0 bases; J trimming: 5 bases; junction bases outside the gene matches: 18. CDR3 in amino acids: CAISESSNWSGQERNNEQFF. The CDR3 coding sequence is TGTGCCATCAGTGAGTCGAGTAATTGGTCGGGACAGGAGAGAAACAATGAGCAGTTCTTC.

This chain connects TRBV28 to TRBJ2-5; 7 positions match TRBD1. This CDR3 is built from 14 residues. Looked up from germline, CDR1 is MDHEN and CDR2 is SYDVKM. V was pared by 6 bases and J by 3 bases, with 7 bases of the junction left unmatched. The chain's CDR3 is CASSTTGSKETQYF. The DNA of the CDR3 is TGTGCCAGCAGCACGACAGGGAGTAAAGAGACCCAGTACTTC.

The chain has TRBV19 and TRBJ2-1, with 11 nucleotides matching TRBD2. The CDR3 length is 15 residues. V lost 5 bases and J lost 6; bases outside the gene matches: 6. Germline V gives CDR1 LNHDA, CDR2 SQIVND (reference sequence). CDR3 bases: TGTGCCAGTAGTTTAGCGGGAGGGCCGGGCAATGAGCAGTTCTTC. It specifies CASSLAGGPGNEQFF.

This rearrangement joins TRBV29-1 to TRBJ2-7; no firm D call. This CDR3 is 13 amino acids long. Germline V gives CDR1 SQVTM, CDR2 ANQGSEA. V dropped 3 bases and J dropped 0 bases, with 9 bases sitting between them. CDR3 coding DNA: TGCAGCGTTGATTTGGGCACCTCCTACGAGCAGTACTTC. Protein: CSVDLGTSYEQYF.

Here the CDR3 reads CASKSQGSSYEQYF. CDR3 in DNA: TGTGCCAGCAAGTCACAGGGCAGCTCCTACGAGCAGTACTTC. This chain joins TRBV2 and TRBJ2-7; the D gene is possibly TRBD1 (6 bases). The V end lost 7 bases, the J end lost 0 bases, and 13 bases lay between the germline ends. CDR3 length: 14 amino acids. Germline values: CDR1 SNHLY, CDR2 FYNNEI.

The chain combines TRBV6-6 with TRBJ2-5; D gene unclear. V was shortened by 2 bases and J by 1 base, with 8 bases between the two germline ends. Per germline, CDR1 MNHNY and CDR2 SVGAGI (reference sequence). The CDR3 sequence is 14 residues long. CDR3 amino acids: CASSYVTSQETQYF. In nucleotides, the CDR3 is TGTGCCAGCAGTTACGTAACATCCCAAGAGACCCAGTACTTC.

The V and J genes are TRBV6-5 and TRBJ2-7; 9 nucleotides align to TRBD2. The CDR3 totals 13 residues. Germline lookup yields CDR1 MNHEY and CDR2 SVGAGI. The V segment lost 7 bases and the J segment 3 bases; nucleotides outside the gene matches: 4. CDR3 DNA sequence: TGTGCCAGCACCCTAGCGGGGAACTACGAGCAGTACTTC. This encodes CASTLAGNYEQYF.

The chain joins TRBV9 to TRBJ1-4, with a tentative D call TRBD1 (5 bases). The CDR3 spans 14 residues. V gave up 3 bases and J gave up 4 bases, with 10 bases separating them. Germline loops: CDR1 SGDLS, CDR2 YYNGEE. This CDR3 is CASSADSRNEKLFF. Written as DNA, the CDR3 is TGTGCCAGCAGCGCAGACAGCCGTAATGAAAAACTGTTTTTT.

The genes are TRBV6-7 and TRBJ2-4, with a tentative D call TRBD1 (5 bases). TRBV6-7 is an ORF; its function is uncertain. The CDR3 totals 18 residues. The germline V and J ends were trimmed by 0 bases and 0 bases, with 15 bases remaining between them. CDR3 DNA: TGTGCCAGCAGTTACTCAGACAGCTACAAACTAGCCAAAAACATTCAGTACTTC. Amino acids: CASSYSDSYKLAKNIQYF.

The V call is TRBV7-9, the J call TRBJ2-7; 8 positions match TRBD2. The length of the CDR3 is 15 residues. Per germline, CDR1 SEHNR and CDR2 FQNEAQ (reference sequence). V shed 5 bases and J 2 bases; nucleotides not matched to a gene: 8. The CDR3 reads CASSQRRGGPYEQYF. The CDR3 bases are TGTGCCAGCAGCCAGCGACGGGGGGGCCCCTACGAGCAGTACTTC. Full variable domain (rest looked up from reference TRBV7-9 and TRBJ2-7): DTGVSQNPRHKITKRGQNVTFRCDPISEHNRLYWYRQTLGQGPEFLTYFQNEAQLEKSRLLSDRFSAERPKGSFSTLEIQRTEQGDSAMYLCASSQRRGGPYEQYFGPGTRLTVT.

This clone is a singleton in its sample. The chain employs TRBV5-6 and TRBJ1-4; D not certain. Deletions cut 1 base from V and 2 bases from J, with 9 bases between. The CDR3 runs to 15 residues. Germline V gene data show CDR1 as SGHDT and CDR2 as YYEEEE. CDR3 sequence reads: CASSLKMATNEKLFF. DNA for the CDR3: TGTGCCAGCAGCTTGAAGATGGCCACTAATGAAAAACTGTTTTTT.

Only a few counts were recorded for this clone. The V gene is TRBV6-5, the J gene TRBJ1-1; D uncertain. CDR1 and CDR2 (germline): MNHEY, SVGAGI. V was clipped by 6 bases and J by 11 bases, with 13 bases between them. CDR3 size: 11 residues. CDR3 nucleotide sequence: TGTGCCAGCAGGCGTCAGGAGGCGGCTTTCTTT. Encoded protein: CASRRQEAAFF.

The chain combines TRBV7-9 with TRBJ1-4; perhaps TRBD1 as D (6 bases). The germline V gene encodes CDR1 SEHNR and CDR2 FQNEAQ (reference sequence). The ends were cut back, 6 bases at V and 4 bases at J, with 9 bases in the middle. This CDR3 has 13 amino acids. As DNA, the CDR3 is TGTGCCAGCAGAGACAGGATTAATGAAAAACTGTTTTTT. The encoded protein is CASRDRINEKLFF.

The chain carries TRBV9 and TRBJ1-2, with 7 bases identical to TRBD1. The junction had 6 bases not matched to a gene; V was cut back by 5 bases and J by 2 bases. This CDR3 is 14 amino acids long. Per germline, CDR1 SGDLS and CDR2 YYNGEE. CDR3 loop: CASSPPTGNYGYTF. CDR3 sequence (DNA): TGTGCCAGCAGTCCTCCGACAGGGAACTATGGCTACACCTTC.

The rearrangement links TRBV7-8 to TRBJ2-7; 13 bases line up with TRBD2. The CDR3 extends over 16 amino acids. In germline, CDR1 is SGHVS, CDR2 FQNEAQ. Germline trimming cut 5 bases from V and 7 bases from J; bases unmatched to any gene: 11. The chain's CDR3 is CASSPAGTSGVLEQYF. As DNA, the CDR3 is TGTGCCAGCAGCCCTGCCGGGACTAGCGGGGTCTTGGAGCAGTACTTC.

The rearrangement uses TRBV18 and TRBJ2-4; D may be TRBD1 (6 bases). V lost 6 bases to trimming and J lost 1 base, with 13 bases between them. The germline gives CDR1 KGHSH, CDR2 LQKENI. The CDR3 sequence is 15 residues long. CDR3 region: CASSLGQGAKNIQYF. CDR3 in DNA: TGTGCCAGCTCTCTGGGCCAGGGGGCCAAAAACATTCAGTACTTC.

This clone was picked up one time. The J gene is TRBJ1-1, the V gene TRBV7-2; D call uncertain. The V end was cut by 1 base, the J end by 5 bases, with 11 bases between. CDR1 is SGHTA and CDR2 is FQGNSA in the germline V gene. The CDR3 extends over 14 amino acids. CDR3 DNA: TGTGCCAGCAGCTTAGACTATAGAGGGACTGAAGCTTTCTTT. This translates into CASSLDYRGTEAFF.

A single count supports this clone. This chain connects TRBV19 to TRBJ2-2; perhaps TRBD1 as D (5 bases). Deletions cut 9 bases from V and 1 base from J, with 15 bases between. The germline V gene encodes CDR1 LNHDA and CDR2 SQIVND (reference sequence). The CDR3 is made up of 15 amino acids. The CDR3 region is CASQKGWGNTGELFF. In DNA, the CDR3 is TGTGCCAGCCAAAAGGGGTGGGGGAACACCGGGGAGCTGTTTTTT.

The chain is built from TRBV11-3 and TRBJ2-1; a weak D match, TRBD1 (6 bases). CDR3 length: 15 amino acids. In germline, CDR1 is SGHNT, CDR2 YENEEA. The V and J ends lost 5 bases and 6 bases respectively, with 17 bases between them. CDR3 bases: TGTGCCAGCAGCGAACAGGGTCTTGCGAGCAATGAGCAGTTCTTC. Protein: CASSEQGLASNEQFF. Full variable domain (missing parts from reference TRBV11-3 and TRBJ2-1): EAGVVQSPRYKIIEKKQPVAFWCNPISGHNTLYWYLQNLGQGPELLIRYENEEAVDDSQLPKDRFSAERLKGVDSTLKIQPAELGDSAVYLCASSEQGLASNEQFFGPGTRLTVL.

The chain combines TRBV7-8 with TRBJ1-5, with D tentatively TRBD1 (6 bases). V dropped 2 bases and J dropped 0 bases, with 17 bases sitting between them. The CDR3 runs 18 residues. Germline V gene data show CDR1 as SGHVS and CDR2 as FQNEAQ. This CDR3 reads CASSLHELTGYSNQPQHF. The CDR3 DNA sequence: TGTGCCAGCAGCTTACACGAACTTACAGGGTATAGCAATCAGCCCCAGCATTTT.

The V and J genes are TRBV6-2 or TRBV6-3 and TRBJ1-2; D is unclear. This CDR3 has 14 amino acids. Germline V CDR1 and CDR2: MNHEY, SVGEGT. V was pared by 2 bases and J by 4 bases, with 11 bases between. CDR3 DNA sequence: TGTGCCAGCAGTTACACGGGCGGGGTCTATGGCTACACCTTC. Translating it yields CASSYTGGVYGYTF.